This entry lists 4 T cell receptor beta chains sequenced from one sample in a study of blood T cells in healthy people across ages. Using a J-beta primer mix together with a sample-barcoded 5' primer, a second PCR was run for roughly 6 to 11 cycles. From the 5' RACE reads, TCRdb called clonotypes with MiXCR, one entry per CDR3 protein. The sample yields about a million distinct CDR3 sequences, around 48% seen once. Sequencing was done on a sample of blood. The origin of the receptors is a man aged 25 to 40 in good health.

This clonotype appeared a few times. V gene TRBV29-1 combines with J gene TRBJ1-2, with D unclear. CDR3 length: 14 amino acids. CDR1 is SQVTM, CDR2 ANQGSEA, per germline. V lost 7 bases, J lost 4 bases, and 19 bases lay in between. The CDR3 nucleotides are TGCAGCGCCCTGGAGTCAGGTTATATCTATGGCTACACCTTC. Its translation is CSALESGYIYGYTF. The full variable domain, its missing parts supplied by reference TRBV29-1 and TRBJ1-2, is SAVISQKPSRDICQRGTSLTIQCQVDSQVTMMFWYRQQPGQSLTLIATANQGSEATYESGFVIDKFPISRPNLTFSTLTVSNMSPEDSSIYLCSALESGYIYGYTFGSGTRLTVV.

The CDR3: CASRSSDYGYTF. The CDR3 nucleotides are TGTGCCAGCAGATCTTCGGACTATGGCTACACCTTC. J is TRBJ1-2 and V is TRBV6-2 or TRBV6-3; unclear D gene. Germline V gives CDR1 MNHEY, CDR2 SVGEGT. CDR3 size: 12 residues. Trimming left V 6 bases short and J 3 bases short, with 8 bases between.

The chain links TRBV29-1 to TRBJ2-1; 10 bases agree with TRBD1. V shed 7 bases, J shed 6 bases, and the junction held 15 bases outside the gene matches. The CDR3 is 16 residues long. Germline V gene data show CDR1 as SQVTM and CDR2 as ANQGSEA. This chain's CDR3 is CSAVTGGRGRANEQFF. CDR3 in DNA: TGCAGCGCCGTGACAGGGGGCCGCGGGAGAGCCAATGAGCAGTTCTTC.

This clonotype was counted a few times. The CDR3 coding sequence is TGTGCCGCCCAGCGGGGAACCACAGATACGCAGTATTTT. Its protein product is CAAQRGTTDTQYF. V usage is TRBV10-3 and J usage is TRBJ2-3; 7 bases map to TRBD2. Losses at the gene ends were 11 bases for V and 2 bases for J; bases not matched to a gene: 7. The CDR3 spans 13 residues. Germline V gives CDR1 ENHRY, CDR2 SYGVKD.